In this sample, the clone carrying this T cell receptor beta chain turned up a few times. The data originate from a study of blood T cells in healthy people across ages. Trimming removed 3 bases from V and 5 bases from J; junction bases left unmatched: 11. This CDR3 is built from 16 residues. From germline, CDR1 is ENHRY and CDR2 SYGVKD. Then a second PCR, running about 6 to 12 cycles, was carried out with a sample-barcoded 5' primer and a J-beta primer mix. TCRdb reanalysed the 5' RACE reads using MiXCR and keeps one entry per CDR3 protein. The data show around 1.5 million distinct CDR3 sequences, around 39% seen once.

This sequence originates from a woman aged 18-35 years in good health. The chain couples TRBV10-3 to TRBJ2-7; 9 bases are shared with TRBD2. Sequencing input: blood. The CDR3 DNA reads TGTGCCATCAGTGATAGAGGCGGGGGGGCTCCCCACGAGCAGTACTTC. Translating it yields CAISDRGGGAPHEQYF.